These 21 T cell receptor beta chains were sequenced from one sample in a study of blood T cell repertoires in COVID-19. Libraries were prepared by immunoSEQ multiplex PCR; TCRdb keeps only in-frame clonotypes and omits some of them. The sample includes fewer than 250,000 clones, 81% of them seen just once. Sequencing input: PBMCs or T cells enriched from blood (not recorded which). The source of these receptors is a woman aged 50 to 60 with acute COVID-19.

This chain links TRBV5-6 with TRBJ1-6; 9 positions agree with TRBD1. Germline trimming cut 5 bases from V and 7 bases from J; bases unmatched to any gene: 7. The CDR3 is 15 amino acids. Germline values: CDR1 SGHDT, CDR2 YYEEEE. The CDR3 loop reads CASRERGQGNSPLHF. The CDR3, as DNA: TGTGCCAGCAGGGAGAGGGGACAGGGAAATTCACCCCTCCACTTT.

This sequence joins TRBV5-1 and TRBJ2-7; 7 bases match TRBD1. Germline loops: CDR1 SGHRS, CDR2 YFSETQ. The CDR3 consists of 17 residues. V dropped 1 base and J dropped 3; count of bases not matched to a gene: 13. The CDR3 DNA sequence: TGCGCCAGCAGCTTGACACCGGGACAGACTTATATCTACGAGCAGTACTTC. Protein: CASSLTPGQTYIYEQYF.

This clone showed up just a few times. The same CDR3 arises from other DNA sequences in this sample as well. This chain joins TRBV4-1 and TRBJ1-3; D perhaps matches TRBD1 (5 bases). Germline-derived CDR1 and CDR2 are MGHRA and YSYEKL. The CDR3 totals 15 residues. With 1 base removed from V and 2 bases from J, the gap between germline ends came to 9 bases. The CDR3 sequence is CASSQGQLTGNTIYF. As DNA, the CDR3 is TGCGCCAGCAGCCAAGGACAGCTTACTGGAAACACCATATATTTT.

The CDR3 spells CASSFGPQETQYF. In nucleotides, the CDR3 is TGTGCCAGCAGCTTCGGTCCGCAAGAGACCCAGTACTTC. This chain uses TRBV5-8 with TRBJ2-5, with no clear D. Germline values: CDR1 SGHTS, CDR2 YDEGEE. Trimming left V 2 bases short and J 2 bases short, with 7 bases between. The CDR3 has 13 residues.

The rearrangement joins TRBV3-1 (or the pseudogene TRBV3-2) to TRBJ2-7; TRBD1 is a possible D gene (6 bases). In germline, CDR1 is LGHDT, CDR2 YNNKEL (reference sequence). The CDR3 runs to 16 residues. V gave up 3 bases and J gave up 5 bases, with 20 bases separating them. CDR3 residues: CASSQRLGAVGHEQYF. DNA of the CDR3: TGTGCCAGCAGCCAGCGGCTGGGGGCCGTGGGACACGAGCAGTACTTC.

This chain connects TRBV2 to TRBJ1-2; D is perhaps TRBD1 (5 bases). The CDR3 has 13 residues. The germline V gene encodes CDR1 SNHLY and CDR2 FYNNEI. V dropped 3 bases and J dropped 7 bases, with 12 bases sitting between them. This chain's CDR3 is CASSDGRALGYTF. CDR3 nucleotide sequence: TGTGCCAGCAGTGATGGCAGGGCTCTTGGCTACACCTTC.

This clone was counted a few times. This sequence joins TRBV7-8 and TRBJ1-5; weak D call: TRBD1 (5 bases). Deletions cut 2 bases from V and 2 bases from J, with 7 bases between. The CDR3 has 14 residues. Germline CDR1 is SGHVS and CDR2 is FQNEAQ. The CDR3 DNA reads TGTGCCAGCAGCTTATCAGGGCGCAATCAGCCCCAGCATTTT. Its translation is CASSLSGRNQPQHF.

The chain couples TRBV7-2 to TRBJ2-5; tentatively, D is TRBD1 (7 bases). V was shortened by 5 bases and J by 4 bases, with 17 bases between the two germline ends. CDR3 length: 15 amino acids. Germline loops: CDR1 SGHTA, CDR2 FQGNSA. CDR3 loop: CASSPGDSRGETQYF. The CDR3 DNA sequence: TGTGCCAGCAGCCCGGGGGACAGCCGTGGAGAGACCCAGTACTTC.

Concerning this clone: This sample also contains other DNA sequences that code for the same CDR3. This chain links TRBV5-4 with TRBJ2-7; TRBD1 matches at 7 bases. The CDR3 spans 15 residues. V trimming: 0 bases; J trimming: 3 bases; junction bases outside the gene matches: 6. CDR1 and CDR2 (germline): SGHNT, YYREEE (reference sequence). The DNA for the CDR3 is TGTGCCAGCAGCTTGGGTGGACAGGCAAGCTACGAGCAGTACTTC. Residues: CASSLGGQASYEQYF.

The V and J genes are TRBV6-5 and TRBJ1-1; no clear D. This CDR3 is 14 amino acids long. Trimming left V 4 bases short and J 1 base short, with 10 bases between. Germline CDR1 and CDR2: MNHEY and SVGAGI. In DNA form, the CDR3 reads TGTGCCAGCAGTTCCCGCGGGGAGAACACTGAAGCTTTCTTT. As protein: CASSSRGENTEAFF.

This chain links TRBV5-1 with TRBJ2-3; 7 nucleotides agree with TRBD2. Germline V gene lookup returns CDR1 SGHRS and CDR2 YFSETQ. The CDR3 covers 14 residues. With V trimmed by 5 bases and J by 0 bases, 3 bases remained unmatched. This CDR3 reads CASRRTSSTDTQYF. In DNA, the CDR3 is TGCGCCAGCAGGAGGACTAGTAGCACAGATACGCAGTATTTT.

The V call is TRBV6-2 or TRBV6-3, the J call TRBJ2-2; a weak D match, TRBD1 (6 bases). CDR1 is MNHEY and CDR2 is SVGEGT in the germline V gene. With 2 bases removed from V and 7 bases from J, the gap between germline ends came to 20 bases. The CDR3 spans 17 residues. CDR3: CASSYSFSATTGGELFF. CDR3 nucleotides: TGTGCCAGCAGTTACAGTTTCAGTGCCACGACAGGCGGGGAGCTGTTTTTT.

This clone was recorded once. CDR3: CASSPQGSVSGANVLTF. The CDR3 DNA is TGTGCCAGCAGCCCCCAGGGGAGCGTCTCTGGGGCCAACGTCCTGACTTTC. The V and J genes are TRBV7-3 and TRBJ2-6; D is possibly TRBD1 (6 bases). The CDR3 loop spans 17 amino acids. Germline V CDR1 and CDR2: SGHTA, FQGTGA. V was pared by 5 bases and J by 0 bases, with 14 bases between.

The chain joins TRBV7-3 to TRBJ2-2, with a possible D match to TRBD1 (5 bases). Germline V CDR1 and CDR2: SGHTA, FQGTGA. This CDR3 comprises 15 residues. Deletions cut 3 bases from V and 1 base from J, with 9 bases between. The CDR3 DNA follows: TGTGCCAGCAGCTTTCGAAGGGGGAACACCGGGGAGCTGTTTTTT. This translates into CASSFRRGNTGELFF. The full variable domain, in which reference TRBV7-3 and TRBJ2-2 provide the parts outside the CDR3, is GAGVSQTPSNKVTEKGKYVELRCDPISGHTALYWYRQSLGQGPEFLIYFQGTGAADDSGLPNDRFFAVRPEGSVSTLKIQRTERGDSAVYLCASSFRRGNTGELFFGEGSRLTVL.

The rearrangement joins TRBV30 to TRBJ1-1; the D is unclear. V was shortened by 2 bases and J by 3 bases, with 13 bases between the two germline ends. Germline V gene sequence: CDR1 GTSNPN, CDR2 SVGIG (reference sequence). The CDR3 consists of 14 residues. CDR3: CAWSPGGLDTEAFF. The CDR3 coding sequence is TGTGCCTGGAGTCCCGGAGGGTTGGACACTGAAGCTTTCTTT.

This rearrangement joins TRBV5-4 to TRBJ1-2, with 9 bases aligning to TRBD1. The CDR3 covers 15 residues. The trim removed 0 bases at V and 1 base at J, leaving 1 base unmatched. Germline lookup yields CDR1 SGHNT and CDR2 YYREEE (reference sequence). The CDR3, as DNA: TGTGCCAGCAGCTTGGGGGGACAGGGTAACTATGGCTACACCTTC. Amino acids: CASSLGGQGNYGYTF. Looking up the rest from reference TRBV5-4 and TRBJ1-2 gives the full variable domain: ETGVTQSPTHLIKTRGQQVTLRCSSQSGHNTVSWYQQALGQGPQFIFQYYREEENGRGNFPPRFSGLQFPNYSSELNVNALELDDSALYLCASSLGGQGNYGYTFGSGTRLTVV.

V gene TRBV29-1 combines with J gene TRBJ1-2; a weak D match, TRBD1 (6 bases). V was clipped by 4 bases and J by 2 bases, with 11 bases between them. This CDR3 has 13 residues. Germline CDR1 and CDR2: SQVTM and ANQGSEA. In DNA, the CDR3 is TGCAGCGTTGCCCCCCAGGGGAACTATGGCTACACCTTC. Encoded protein: CSVAPQGNYGYTF.

CDR3 region: CASSLVSTGELFF. DNA for the CDR3: TGTGCCAGCAGTTTAGTTTCGACCGGGGAGCTGTTTTTT. The chain is built from TRBV27 and TRBJ2-2, with D unresolved. CDR1 and CDR2 from the germline V gene are MNHEY and SMNVEV (reference sequence). This CDR3 comprises 13 residues. V was trimmed by 2 bases and J by 5 bases, leaving 6 bases between them.

This chain connects TRBV9 to TRBJ2-3, with D possibly matching TRBD2 (6 bases). Trimming took off 4 bases at V and 6 bases at J, with 12 bases between the two ends. The germline V gene encodes CDR1 SGDLS and CDR2 YYNGEE. The CDR3 contains 13 residues. The CDR3 sequence is CASSPTSRDTQYF. CDR3 nucleotides: TGTGCCAGCAGCCCCACTAGCCGGGATACGCAGTATTTT.

This clone was observed a few times. The V and J genes are TRBV5-1 and TRBJ1-6; 7 nucleotides line up with TRBD1. The CDR3 extends over 18 amino acids. After removal of 3 bases from V and 4 bases from J, the junction contained 13 bases not matched to a gene. CDR1 and CDR2 (germline): SGHRS, YFSETQ. The CDR3 loop reads CASSWSNPGTAYNSPLHF. CDR3 bases: TGCGCCAGCAGCTGGAGTAACCCAGGGACAGCATATAATTCACCCCTCCACTTT.

The chain is built from TRBV7-2 and TRBJ2-5; the match to TRBD2 covers 10 bases. Trimming cost V 2 bases and J 6 bases; bases outside gene matches: 6. CDR3 length: 15 residues. CDR1 and CDR2 from the germline V gene are SGHTA and FQGNSA. This chain's CDR3 is CASSLQREGLKTQYF. The CDR3 region has the DNA TGTGCCAGCAGCTTACAGCGGGAGGGCCTTAAGACCCAGTACTTC.